This TCR beta chain was observed in a study of tumor-infiltrating lymphocytes in primary liver carcinoma. Reverse transcription of 500 to 650 ng total RNA with a constant-region primer produced TCR beta cDNA. Libraries for TCR beta were built through three nested multiplex PCR rounds, which together made up a slightly modified ARM-PCR procedure. One entry per CDR3 protein, called by TCRdb with MiXCR from the multiplex PCR reads. The table shows approximately 330,000 distinct CDR3 sequences, with less than 65% occurring only once. Blood RNA originated from unsorted whole blood, with germline DNA additionally extracted. With chronic HBV infection, the patients were also treatment-naive. This receptor was taken from a man aged 35 to 55 with primary liver carcinoma and hepatitis B virus infection. Sequenced input: peripheral blood.

In DNA form, the CDR3 reads TGCGCCAGCAATTCCGGGACAGGGTTTTTCGCTGAAGCTTTCTTT. Its protein is CASNSGTGFFAEAFF. The V call is TRBV5-1, the J call TRBJ1-1, with 9 bases matching TRBD1. Germline V CDR1 and CDR2: SGHRS, YFSETQ. J was trimmed by 6 bases and V by 6 bases; bases with no gene match: 12. The CDR3 has 15 amino acids.